This T cell receptor beta chain was profiled in a study of Graves' ophthalmopathy and Graves' hyperthyroidism. Transcripts of RNA were the source for amplifying TCR beta CDR3 regions. After a first-round RT-PCR with HTBI primers, a second-round multiplex PCR was run. TCRdb called the multiplex PCR reads again in MiXCR, with one record for every CDR3 protein. Here the sample spans under 350,000 distinct CDR3 sequences, roughly a sixth being singletons. Donors with ophthalmopathy: moderate-to-severe activity, CAS ≥3, NOSPECS ≥4, duration under 3 months. The receptor was derived from an adult man with Graves' ophthalmopathy. Sequenced input: peripheral blood.

The CDR3 region is CASSHDNGLAYGYTF. CDR3 DNA: TGTGCCAGCAGTCACGATAATGGCCTCGCTTATGGCTACACCTTC. The rearrangement joins TRBV6-2 or TRBV6-3 to TRBJ1-2; the D is unclear. The CDR3 runs 15 residues. V shed 5 bases and J shed 5 bases, with 18 bases lying between them. Germline CDR1 reads MNHEY; CDR2 reads SVGEGT.